This record concerns one T cell receptor beta chain sequence. Method: immunoSEQ multiplex PCR; TCRdb's copy keeps in-frame clones and lacks some. The sample records about 2.3 million clones, 85% to 95% being singletons. The source of the sample is a study of shared clonotypes between healthy human individuals. Germline loops: CDR1 MGHDK, CDR2 SYGVNS. The V and J ends lost 4 bases and 0 bases, in that order; junction bases with no gene match: 3. The CDR3 is 15 residues long. The rearrangement links TRBV25-1 to TRBJ2-5; 9 nucleotides agree with TRBD1. Material for sequencing was naive CD4+ T cells from PBMCs. Subset defined: CD45RA+ positively selected. This receptor was taken from a man aged 18 to 35 in good health. Some clones in this sample may be carry-over from other donors' samples. CDR3 region: CASSGGQGYQETQYF. CDR3 bases: TGTGCCAGCAGTGGGGGACAGGGCTACCAAGAGACCCAGTACTTC.